The 6 T cell receptor beta chains below come from one sample, sequenced in a study of blood T cell repertoires in COVID-19. TCRdb's copy holds only in-frame clones and misses some; the assay was immunoSEQ multiplex PCR. Found here are approximately 310,000 clones, roughly 85% of them singletons; the top ten hold less than 2.5%. Sequenced material: PBMCs or T cells enriched from blood (not recorded which). The origin of the receptors is a man under 40 who had recovered from COVID-19.

The chain links TRBV29-1 to TRBJ2-4, with 8 nucleotides matching TRBD2. The CDR3 spans 13 residues. Germline CDR1 is SQVTM and CDR2 is ANQGSEA. Trimming at V came to 7 bases and at J to 6 bases, leaving 8 bases not matched to a gene. CDR3 bases: TGCAGCGCCCTGCGGGGGGCAGGAAACATTCAGTACTTC. Amino acid sequence: CSALRGAGNIQYF.

The V gene is TRBV25-1, the J gene TRBJ1-2, with D perhaps matching TRBD1 (6 bases). Looked up from germline, CDR1 is MGHDK and CDR2 is SYGVNS. V lost 7 bases and J lost 0, with 24 bases in between. This CDR3 contains 18 residues. CDR3 nucleotides: TGTGCCAGCAACCCTTCTCGGGGGGCGGGAGATTCTAACTATGGCTACACCTTC. Protein: CASNPSRGAGDSNYGYTF.

V is TRBV6-5 and J is TRBJ2-7; TRBD1 might be the D (8 bases). CDR3 size: 14 residues. Germline loops: CDR1 MNHEY, CDR2 SVGAGI. With 7 bases removed from V and 1 base from J, the gap between germline ends came to 14 bases. The CDR3 bases are TGTGCCAGCAAACAGGGGGGGGCTTCCTACGAGCAGTACTTC. Amino acid sequence: CASKQGGASYEQYF.

This clone was picked up a small number of times. The rearrangement links TRBV5-6 to TRBJ2-6, with 10 bases fitting TRBD1. Losses at the gene ends were 2 bases for V and 1 base for J; bases not matched to a gene: 9. Germline V gives CDR1 SGHDT, CDR2 YYEEEE. This CDR3 region has 19 residues. The chain's CDR3 is CASSLFPPGQGSGANVLTF. The DNA of the CDR3 is TGTGCCAGCAGCTTATTTCCGCCGGGACAGGGGTCTGGGGCCAACGTCCTGACTTTC.

This clone showed up just a few times. This sequence joins TRBV28 and TRBJ1-2, with TRBD1 matching 7 bases. After removal of 6 bases from V and 1 base from J, the junction contained 14 bases not matched to a gene. From germline, CDR1 is MDHEN and CDR2 SYDVKM. This CDR3 has 17 amino acids. This CDR3 reads CASSRREGAGYNYGYTF. CDR3 DNA: TGTGCCAGCAGCCGCAGAGAGGGGGCGGGATATAACTATGGCTACACCTTC.

This clone was picked up a small number of times. The chain uses TRBV2 and TRBJ1-1; D uncertain. V shed 4 bases and J shed 2 bases, with 8 bases lying between them. Germline V lookup: CDR1 SNHLY, CDR2 FYNNEI. The CDR3 totals 13 residues. CDR3 sequence reads: CASSANSNTEAFF. CDR3 bases: TGTGCCAGCAGTGCGAACAGTAACACTGAAGCTTTCTTT.